The 6 T cell receptor beta chains listed next were all sequenced from one sample in a study of T cell responses to AZD1222 COVID-19 vaccine. Profiling relied on immunoSEQ multiplex PCR, and the TCRdb table lists in-frame clones only, not all of them. The table has approximately 92,000 clones, about nine tenths seen once; the top ten hold around 8%. The input for sequencing was peripheral blood, taken on day 0 of AZD1222 vaccination. These receptors were collected from an adult in good health.

The chain links TRBV19 to TRBJ2-5; possibly TRBD2 for D (6 bases). Germline V CDR1 and CDR2: LNHDA, SQIVND (reference sequence). This CDR3 has 15 amino acids. Trimming removed 1 base from V and 5 bases from J, with 14 bases in between. Written as DNA, the CDR3 is TGTGCCAGTAGTATAGGCGGCCGGGGGATGGAGACCCAGTACTTC. Its protein product is CASSIGGRGMETQYF.

The chain combines TRBV9 with TRBJ1-5; D remains ambiguous. The CDR3 extends over 15 amino acids. The V gene's germline CDR1 is SGDLS and CDR2 YYNGEE. V was trimmed by 0 bases and J by 5 bases, leaving 12 bases between them. Here the CDR3 DNA reads TGTGCCAGCAGCGTAGGAATAACTGCCGATCAGCCCCAGCATTTT. As protein: CASSVGITADQPQHF.

The gene calls are TRBV19 and TRBJ1-1; D not resolved. V was cut by 5 bases and J by 1 base, with 20 bases left in between. This CDR3 comprises 17 residues. The germline V gene encodes CDR1 LNHDA and CDR2 SQIVND (reference sequence). The CDR3 nucleotides are TGTGCCAGTAGTGCGCAGACCTGGATTGGTGGGAACACTGAAGCTTTCTTT. Protein sequence: CASSAQTWIGGNTEAFF.

V usage is TRBV6-5 and J usage is TRBJ1-2; 7 positions match TRBD1. The trim removed 4 bases at V and 4 bases at J, leaving 9 bases unmatched. Germline V gives CDR1 MNHEY, CDR2 SVGAGI. This CDR3 is built from 15 residues. CDR3 loop: CASSSTGVALYGYTF. The CDR3 nucleotides are TGTGCCAGCAGTTCCACAGGGGTAGCCCTCTATGGCTACACCTTC.

The chain is built from TRBV5-5 and TRBJ1-2; the D is unclear. The ends were cut back, 3 bases at V and 9 bases at J, with 18 bases in the middle. The CDR3 runs 14 residues. CDR1 SGHKS and CDR2 YYEKEE come from the germline V gene (reference sequence). The CDR3 nucleotides are TGTGCCAGCAGCTCCCCCGGGAGGGCAGAACGCTACACCTTC. It codes for CASSSPGRAERYTF.

This sequence joins TRBV7-8 and TRBJ2-6, with D possibly TRBD1 on 5 matching bases. Trimming removed 8 bases from V and 0 bases from J, with 14 bases in between. This CDR3 region has 16 residues. The germline V gene encodes CDR1 SGHVS and CDR2 FQNEAQ. Here the CDR3 DNA reads TGTGCCAGCCCCCCACCAACAGGCTCTGGGGCCAACGTCCTGACTTTC. As protein: CASPPPTGSGANVLTF. Based on the CDR3 plus reference TRBV7-8 and TRBJ2-6, the full variable domain is GAGVSQSPRYKVAKRGQDVALRCDPISGHVSLFWYQQALGQGPEFLTYFQNEAQLDKSGLPSDRFFAERPEGSVSTLKIQRTQQEDSAVYLCASPPPTGSGANVLTFGAGSRLTVL.